This section outlines one TCR beta chain sequence together with its context. One end of the junction does not line up with germline, which may come from a read error. These data come from a study of CD4 and CD8 cells across lung adenocarcinoma regions. Localized lung adenocarcinoma, a non-small cell lung cancer, affected the donors. One entry per CDR3 protein results from TCRdb running MiXCR on the PCR reads. Among 9,500 to 12,000 distinct CDR3 sequences, 53% were seen once, and the ten largest hold around 21%. Germline V lookup: CDR1 MNHNS, CDR2 SASEGT. This CDR3 comprises 16 residues. The rearrangement uses TRBV6-1 and TRBJ2-3; TRBD2 is a possible D gene (7 bases). The DNA end is a closer match to TRBJ2-5, so the J assignment may be wrong. This clonotype was obtained from a male donor with lung adenocarcinoma. The CD4 and CD8 labels of this study may be unreliable. The sequenced material came from CD4+ T cells from the center of a lung tumor. The CDR3 sequence is CASGGAGVPDQDTQYF. CDR3 sequence (DNA): TGTGCCAGCGGGGGGGCCGGCGTCCCGGACCAAGATACCCAGTACTTC.